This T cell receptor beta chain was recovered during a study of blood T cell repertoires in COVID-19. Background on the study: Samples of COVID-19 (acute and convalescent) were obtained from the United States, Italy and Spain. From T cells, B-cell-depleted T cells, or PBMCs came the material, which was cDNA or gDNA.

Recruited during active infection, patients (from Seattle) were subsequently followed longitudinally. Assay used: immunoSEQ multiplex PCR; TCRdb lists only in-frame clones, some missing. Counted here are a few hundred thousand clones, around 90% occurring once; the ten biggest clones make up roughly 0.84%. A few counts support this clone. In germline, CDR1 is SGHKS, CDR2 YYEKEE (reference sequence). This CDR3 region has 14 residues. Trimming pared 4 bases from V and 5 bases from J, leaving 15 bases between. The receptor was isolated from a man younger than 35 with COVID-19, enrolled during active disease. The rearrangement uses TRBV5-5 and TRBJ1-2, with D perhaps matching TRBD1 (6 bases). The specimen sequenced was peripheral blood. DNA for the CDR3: TGTGCCAGCAGCCCCGGAAGGGGGAATTATGGCTACACCTTC. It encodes CASSPGRGNYGYTF.